Listed below are T cell receptor beta chains from one sample, sequenced in a study of early stage breast cancer tumors. Profiled with immunoSEQ multiplex PCR; TCRdb holds only in-frame clones, not every one. This sample carries tens of thousands of clones, more than 65% of them seen once, and the ten largest clones take about 3.6%. The sequenced sample consisted of blood. The receptors were sampled from a person aged 55 to 69 with breast cancer. The CDR3 runs from the conserved cysteine through the conserved F or W. A D gene is named only where the DNA matches it firmly. Clone size is stated in some rows and not others, as once, few, many or a class when expanded.

TRBJ2-5	TRBV7-9	NA	TRBD1	TGTGCCAGCAGTTTGACAGGGGGGAAGACCCAGTACTTC	CASSLTGGKTQYF
TRBJ2-2	TRBV18	NA	NA	TGTGCCAGCTCACCTATGACAGGGAACACCGGGGAGCTGTTTTTT	CASSPMTGNTGELFF
TRBJ2-5	TRBV5-1	NA	TRBD1	TGCGCCAGCAGCCCGTCGGGACAGCGATCGGAGACCCAGTACTTC	CASSPSGQRSETQYF
TRBJ2-1	TRBV27	NA	NA	TGTGCCAGCAGCCCTCCTTTTGGAGGGCAAGAGAGGGATGAGCAGTTCTTC	CASSPPFGGQERDEQFF
TRBJ1-4	TRBV28	NA	NA	TGTGCCAGCAGTTTCCACCTTGGGGCGGGGGAAGAAAAACTGTTTTTT	CASSFHLGAGEEKLFF
TRBJ1-2	TRBV15	NA	NA	TGTGCCACCAGCAGAGACCGAGGAGGGAGTCATGGCTACACCTTC	CATSRDRGGSHGYTF
TRBJ1-1	TRBV29-1	NA	TRBD1	TGCAGCGTTGAGGCCCGACAGGGGCATTTGAACACTGAAGCTTTCTTT	CSVEARQGHLNTEAFF
TRBJ1-4	TRBV27	NA	NA	TGTGCCAGCAGACAAGGGCGTGAAAAACTGTTTTTT	CASRQGREKLFF
TRBJ2-5	TRBV28	NA	NA	TGTGCCAGCAGTTTAGGAACAGGAGCCGCGCAAGAGACCCAGTACTTC	CASSLGTGAAQETQYF
TRBJ1-1	TRBV6-1	few	TRBD1	TGTGCCAGCAGTGAAGGGGGACAGGGAAACACTGAAGCTTTCTTT	CASSEGGQGNTEAFF
TRBJ1-1	TRBV15	NA	NA	TGTGCCACCAGCAGTACAGGGAACACTGAAGCTTTCTTT	CATSSTGNTEAFF
TRBJ1-5	TRBV6-6	NA	NA	TGTGCGGTCGGGGATAGCAATCAGCCCCAGCATTTT	CAVGDSNQPQHF
TRBJ1-3	TRBV7-2	NA	TRBD1	TGTGCCAGCAGCCCCACCACAGGGGCTGGAAACACCATATATTTT	CASSPTTGAGNTIYF
TRBJ1-4	TRBV4-1	NA	NA	TGCGCCAGCAGCCAAGAGTCTACGGCAGATGAAAAACTGTTTTTT	CASSQESTADEKLFF
TRBJ1-1	TRBV30	NA	NA	TGTGCCTGGAGTCTGGGCCCTGTAGACACTGAAGCTTTCTTT	CAWSLGPVDTEAFF